A single sample gave rise to the 21 T cell receptor beta chains below, sequenced in a study of Ad26.COV2.S vaccination and SARS-CoV-2 variants. TCRdb's copy holds only in-frame clones and misses some; the assay was immunoSEQ multiplex PCR. The sample shows hundreds of thousands of clones, roughly nine tenths of them seen only once. Treatment here: roughly 18 received Ad26.COV2.S at low or high dose, single or two shots; 5 received placebo; per-sample allocation not given. Specimen acquisition occurred on day 63 following the initial vaccine or placebo injection. This sample comprised peripheral blood, obtained in a trial of Ad26.COV2.S vaccine versus placebo. Every receptor here comes from a person between 18 and 59 years old who received the Ad26.COV2.S COVID-19 vaccine or a placebo.

The chain couples TRBV12-3 or TRBV12-4 to TRBJ2-7; D may be TRBD1 (5 bases). The CDR3 has 12 residues. Trimming cost V 6 bases and J 7 bases, with 13 bases left between them. The CDR3 nucleotides read TGTGCCAGCAGAACCGACAGTGAAGAGCAGTACTTC. It yields the protein CASRTDSEEQYF.

The rearrangement uses TRBV24-1 and TRBJ2-3, with D possibly being TRBD2 (5 bases). The CDR3 is made up of 15 amino acids. Trimming removed 9 bases from V and 0 bases from J, with 15 bases in between. Germline CDR1 KGHDR, CDR2 SFDVKD. The CDR3 DNA follows: TGTGCCACCGCTGGGAGTCGGGATAGCACAGATACGCAGTATTTT. It specifies CATAGSRDSTDTQYF.

The sample holds a few counts of this clone. This sequence joins TRBV6-6 and TRBJ1-6, with D uncertain. Germline CDR1 is MNHNY and CDR2 is SVGAGI (reference sequence). The CDR3 runs 13 residues. Deletions cut 2 bases from V and 9 bases from J, with 8 bases between. The DNA of the CDR3 is TGTGCCAGCAGTTACGAACGGGGTTCACCCCTCCACTTT. Protein: CASSYERGSPLHF.

The chain couples TRBV30 to TRBJ2-5; D unresolved. The V gene's germline CDR1 is GTSNPN and CDR2 SVGIG (reference sequence). The CDR3 is 13 amino acids. The V and J ends lost 3 bases and 5 bases respectively, with 13 bases between them. CDR3 coding DNA: TGTGCCTGGAGCGAAAGCGACGCGGAGACCCAGTACTTC. It codes for CAWSESDAETQYF.

The V gene is TRBV3-1 (or the pseudogene TRBV3-2), the J gene TRBJ2-2, with unresolved D. CDR1 and CDR2 (germline): LGHDT, YNNKEL (reference sequence). The CDR3 has 16 residues. The V gene lost 0 bases and the J gene lost 1 base, with 9 bases spanning the gap. The CDR3 coding sequence is TGTGCCAGCAGCCAAGAGAGAGCCAAGAACACCGGGGAGCTGTTTTTT. Protein product: CASSQERAKNTGELFF.

This clone was detected only once. This chain joins TRBV4-1 and TRBJ1-2; D not certain. Trimming removed 4 bases from V and 4 bases from J, with 10 bases in between. Germline-derived CDR1 and CDR2 are MGHRA and YSYEKL. The CDR3 is made up of 13 amino acids. The CDR3 coding sequence is TGCGCCAGCAGCCCGGGGAGCGGCTATGGCTACACCTTC. Encoded protein: CASSPGSGYGYTF.

The genes are TRBV5-1 and TRBJ1-1, with 8 bases matching TRBD1. This CDR3 has 15 amino acids. Germline V lookup: CDR1 SGHRS, CDR2 YFSETQ. The V and J ends lost 4 bases and 5 bases, in that order; junction bases with no gene match: 10. The CDR3 sequence: CASSHNQGAGTEAFF. The CDR3 DNA reads as TGCGCCAGCAGCCACAACCAGGGGGCAGGAACTGAAGCTTTCTTT.

V and J are TRBV11-2 and TRBJ2-7, with TRBD2 identical over 8 bases. Unmatched junction bases numbered 4, after V lost 5 bases and J lost 7 bases. This CDR3 contains 12 residues. Looked up from germline, CDR1 is SGHAT and CDR2 is FQNNGV. The DNA for the CDR3 is TGTGCCAGCAGCAGGGGACTAGAGGAGCAGTACTTC. The encoded protein is CASSRGLEEQYF.

This clone was found once. This chain links TRBV30 with TRBJ1-1; D is ambiguous. V shed 4 bases and J shed 4 bases, with 13 bases lying between them. Germline lookup yields CDR1 GTSNPN and CDR2 SVGIG (reference sequence). The CDR3 covers 13 residues. CDR3 DNA: TGTGCCTGGATAACGGCCCCGGGCACTGAAGCTTTCTTT. It specifies CAWITAPGTEAFF.

The chain joins TRBV30 to TRBJ1-1; 7 bases line up with TRBD1. Germline loops: CDR1 GTSNPN, CDR2 SVGIG (reference sequence). Losses at the gene ends were 4 bases for V and 5 bases for J; bases not matched to a gene: 10. This CDR3 spans 14 amino acids. The CDR3 DNA is TGTGCCTGGAACCTCGGGACAGTCGGGACTGAAGCTTTCTTT. Protein sequence: CAWNLGTVGTEAFF.

The chain recombines TRBV29-1 with TRBJ2-3; 7 bases are a match to TRBD2. V trimming: 4 bases; J trimming: 1 base; junction bases outside the gene matches: 2. The CDR3 runs to 13 residues. Per germline, CDR1 SQVTM and CDR2 ANQGSEA. The CDR3 sequence is CSVGAGGTDTQYF. In nucleotides, the CDR3 is TGCAGCGTTGGGGCGGGGGGCACAGATACGCAGTATTTT.

This chain joins TRBV10-3 and TRBJ1-3, with 7 nucleotides matching TRBD1. The CDR3 is made up of 14 amino acids. The germline V gene has CDR1 ENHRY and CDR2 SYGVKD. The trim removed 4 bases at V and 6 bases at J, leaving 6 bases unmatched. The CDR3 bases are TGTGCCATCAGTGGACAGGGTTCCGAAAACACCATATATTTT. It is translated as CAISGQGSENTIYF.

The chain carries TRBV12-3 or TRBV12-4 and TRBJ2-1; D remains unclear. Trimming removed 7 bases from V and 6 bases from J, with 7 bases in between. The CDR3 is 11 amino acids. The CDR3 DNA sequence: TGTGCCAGCACGACTGGCAATGAGCAGTTCTTC. Encoded protein: CASTTGNEQFF.

The chain carries TRBV18 and TRBJ2-3, with a tentative D call TRBD2 (5 bases). Germline V gives CDR1 KGHSH, CDR2 LQKENI. V was pared by 2 bases and J by 4 bases, with 16 bases between. This CDR3 is built from 16 residues. CDR3 bases: TGTGCCAGCTCACCATTCGAGGGCAGGTCAGCAGATACGCAGTATTTT. This gives the protein CASSPFEGRSADTQYF.

The chain is built from TRBV30 and TRBJ2-7; the match to TRBD1 covers 11 bases. The CDR3 is 16 residues long. CDR1 and CDR2 from the germline V gene are GTSNPN and SVGIG (reference sequence). Trimming at V came to 4 bases and at J to 5 bases, leaving 13 bases not matched to a gene. The CDR3 region is CAWTKDRGQGLDEQYF. CDR3 sequence (DNA): TGTGCCTGGACCAAGGACAGGGGGCAAGGGTTAGACGAGCAGTACTTC.

This clone has a single count. The chain uses TRBV27 and TRBJ2-1; D remains unclear. Germline V gene data show CDR1 as MNHEY and CDR2 as SMNVEV (reference sequence). This CDR3 is built from 12 residues. V was cut by 6 bases and J by 9 bases, with 12 bases left in between. CDR3 in DNA: TGTGCCAGCAGATCCCCGGGTCTTGAGCAGTTCTTC. Its translation is CASRSPGLEQFF.

This CDR3 reads CASEVLAGGRTDTQYF. The CDR3 DNA reads as TGTGCCAGCGAGGTACTAGCGGGAGGACGCACAGATACGCAGTATTTT. V is TRBV5-6 and J is TRBJ2-3, with 12 bases identical to TRBD2. CDR3 length: 16 amino acids. Germline values: CDR1 SGHDT, CDR2 YYEEEE. V shed 7 bases and J 1 base; nucleotides not matched to a gene: 7.

CDR3 protein: CASSTRDRVDNEQFF. The CDR3 DNA is TGTGCCAGCAGTACCCGGGACAGGGTTGACAATGAGCAGTTCTTC. The rearrangement links TRBV6-5 to TRBJ2-1, with TRBD1 matching over 9 bases. V dropped 5 bases and J dropped 5; count of bases not matched to a gene: 7. CDR3 length: 15 amino acids. Per the germline V gene, CDR1 is MNHEY and CDR2 is SVGAGI.

V usage is TRBV5-6 and J usage is TRBJ1-5, with D possibly TRBD1 on 5 matching bases. The CDR3 totals 16 residues. Trimming removed 0 bases at V and 2 bases at J, with 12 bases between. Germline CDR1 is SGHDT and CDR2 is YYEEEE. The CDR3: CASSLAGGGGNQPQHF. The CDR3 coding sequence is TGTGCCAGCAGCTTGGCTGGGGGTGGTGGCAATCAGCCCCAGCATTTT.

As to this clone: One end of the junction is discordant with germline, which a read error may explain. The chain carries TRBV7-7 and TRBJ2-7; D is possibly TRBD2 (6 bases). The germline V gene encodes CDR1 SSHAT and CDR2 FNYEAQ (reference sequence). The CDR3 spans 15 residues. The CDR3 loop reads CASSLGPSGSSEQYF. DNA for the CDR3: TGTGCTAGCAGCTTAGGTCCTTCCGGGAGCTCCGAGCAGTACTTC. The variable domain in full, completed from reference TRBV7-7 and TRBJ2-7, reads GAGVSQSPRYKVTKRGQDVTLRCDPISSHATLYWYQQALGQGPEFLTYFNYEAQPDKSGLPSDRFSAERPEGSISTLTIQRTEQRDSAMYRCASSLGPSGSSEQYFGPGTRLTVT.

V usage is TRBV9 and J usage is TRBJ2-7, with a possible D match to TRBD2 (7 bases). The CDR3 is 15 amino acids. CDR1 is SGDLS and CDR2 is YYNGEE in the germline V gene. V dropped 6 bases and J dropped 3 bases, with 19 bases sitting between them. The CDR3 nucleotides read TGTGCCAGCACCTTAGAGGGGGGGGCATTCTACGAGCAGTACTTC. As protein: CASTLEGGAFYEQYF.